The T cell receptor (beta chain) under discussion was sequenced for a study of T cell repertoires in cytomegalovirus infection. Overall study: Selected CMV epitopes included recently identified HLA-C-restricted ones as well as well-studied HLA-B-restricted ones. Findings and caveats of the study: Ex vivo, HLA-C-restricted CMV-specific TCR beta clonotypes prevailed over the rest of the response. The study identified carriers of CMV plus the relevant HLA from cumulative public TCR beta family frequency.

TCRdb itself ran the reads through MiXCR, one entry per CDR3 protein. The repertoire holds roughly 120,000 distinct CDR3 sequences, with under 30% as singletons. This clonotype was observed a handful of times. What it binds is unknown. CDR3 length equals 16 residues. Germline CDR1 and CDR2: SGHVS and FQNEAQ. The V and J ends lost 5 bases and 7 bases, in that order; junction bases with no gene match: 11. The source was CD8+ T cells from cultured PBMCs, collected from culture after CMV antigen stimulation. The chain recombines TRBV7-8 with TRBJ2-7, with 13 bases aligning to TRBD2. The TCR originated in a human donor in good health (CMV status not recorded). Some clones in this sample may be carry-over from other donors' samples. CDR3 amino acids: CASSPTSGGALEEQYF. CDR3 DNA: TGTGCCAGCAGCCCTACTAGCGGGGGGGCCCTGGAGGAGCAGTACTTC.